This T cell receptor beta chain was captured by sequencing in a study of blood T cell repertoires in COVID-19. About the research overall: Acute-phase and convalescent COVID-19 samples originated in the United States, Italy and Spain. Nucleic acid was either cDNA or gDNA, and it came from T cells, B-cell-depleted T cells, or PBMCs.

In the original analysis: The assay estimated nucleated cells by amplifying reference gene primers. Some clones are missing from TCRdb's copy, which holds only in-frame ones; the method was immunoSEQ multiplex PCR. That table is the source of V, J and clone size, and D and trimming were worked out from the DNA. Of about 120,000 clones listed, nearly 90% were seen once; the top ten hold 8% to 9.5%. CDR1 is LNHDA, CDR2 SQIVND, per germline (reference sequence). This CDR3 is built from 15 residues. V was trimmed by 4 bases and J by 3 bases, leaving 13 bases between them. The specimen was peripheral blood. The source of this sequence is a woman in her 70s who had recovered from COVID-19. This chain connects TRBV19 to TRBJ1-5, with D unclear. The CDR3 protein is CASSTDWSNNQPQHF. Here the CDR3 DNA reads TGTGCCAGTAGTACGGACTGGTCCAACAATCAGCCCCAGCATTTT.